This T cell receptor (beta chain) is from a study of radiation and T cells in renal cell carcinoma. Study in general: Nephrectomy followed 15 Gy stereotactic body radiation by 4 weeks.

Regarding time point: blood 2 weeks post-SBRT. Treatment reported: 15 Gy SBRT to primary tumor, nephrectomy 4 weeks later. V was cut by 5 bases and J by 8 bases, with 16 bases left in between. The CDR3 runs 15 residues. CDR1 SGHTA and CDR2 FQGNSA come from the germline V gene. Findings and limits, study-wide: In blood, top tumor clones expanded by 2 weeks, shrinking by 4.

As for this clone: Its antigen is undetermined.

Sequenced by immunoSEQ multiplex PCR; TCRdb stores in-frame clones only, minus some. The top ten hold under 2.5% of the sample, which has roughly 130,000 clones, 75% to 85% seen once. The genes are TRBV7-2 and TRBJ1-6, with a possible D match to TRBD1 (6 bases). The source of this sequence is a woman aged 60-75 years with renal cell carcinoma. The sequencing here drew on blood, taken from a patient whose treatment included radiotherapy and nephrectomy. CDR3 sequence (DNA): TGTGCCAGCAGCCGAATGAGACAGGCCGATTCACCCCTCCACTTT. It codes for CASSRMRQADSPLHF.